Each of the 11 T cell receptor beta chains below was sequenced from the same sample in a study of shared clonotypes between healthy human individuals. The repertoire was sequenced with immunoSEQ multiplex PCR; TCRdb's copy has only in-frame clones and lacks some. The sample holds about 490,000 clones; 75% to 85% are singletons and the top ten take approximately 12%. The sequenced sample was PBMCs. The receptors here all came from a woman in her 40s in good health. Some clones in this sample may be carry-over from other donors' samples.

This chain connects TRBV4-1 to TRBJ2-2, with D perhaps given as TRBD1 or TRBD2 (5 bases each). The V gene's germline CDR1 is MGHRA and CDR2 YSYEKL. The CDR3 length is 15 residues. Trimming removed 0 bases from V and 4 bases from J, with 9 bases in between. CDR3: CASSQEMGVTGELFF. DNA for the CDR3: TGCGCCAGCAGCCAAGAAATGGGGGTCACCGGGGAGCTGTTTTTT.

The chain couples TRBV7-6 to TRBJ2-1; 13 nucleotides match TRBD2. Trimming at V came to 4 bases and at J to 3 bases, leaving 3 bases not matched to a gene. Germline assignment: CDR1 SGHVS and CDR2 FNYEAQ. The CDR3 sequence is 16 residues long. The CDR3 nucleotides are TGTGCCAGCAGCTCTAGGACTAGCGGGAGCTACAATGAGCAGTTCTTC. It specifies CASSSRTSGSYNEQFF.

A word on this clone: Distinct nucleotide sequences in the sample also encode this CDR3. This sequence joins TRBV7-8 and TRBJ2-7; no definite D call. Germline CDR1 is SGHVS and CDR2 is FQNEAQ. The CDR3 sequence is 12 residues long. Trimming shortened V by 5 bases and J by 0 bases, and 5 bases separated the two germline ends. CDR3 region: CASSPHSYEQYF. The CDR3 nucleotides read TGTGCCAGCAGCCCGCACTCCTACGAGCAGTACTTC.

This rearrangement joins TRBV5-4 to TRBJ1-1; no firm D call. Germline loops: CDR1 SGHNT, CDR2 YYREEE (reference sequence). Trimming pared 2 bases from V and 4 bases from J, leaving 9 bases between. The CDR3 totals 13 residues. The CDR3 loop is CASSLARATEAFF. CDR3 coding DNA: TGTGCCAGCAGCTTAGCTAGGGCCACTGAAGCTTTCTTT.

This rearrangement joins TRBV30 to TRBJ1-1; D is unresolved. The germline V gene encodes CDR1 GTSNPN and CDR2 SVGIG (reference sequence). The V end lost 4 bases, the J end lost 0 bases, and 6 bases lay between the germline ends. This CDR3 is 12 amino acids long. The CDR3 sequence is CAWTRMNTEAFF. The CDR3 nucleotides are TGTGCCTGGACCAGGATGAACACTGAAGCTTTCTTT.

This chain joins TRBV7-9 and TRBJ2-2, with D unresolved. With 0 bases removed from V and 3 bases from J, the gap between germline ends came to 14 bases. The CDR3 extends over 17 amino acids. CDR1 and CDR2 from the germline V gene are SEHNR and FQNEAQ (reference sequence). The CDR3 reads CASSLAPRSVYTGELFF. The CDR3 nucleotides are TGTGCCAGCAGCTTAGCACCACGTTCAGTATACACCGGGGAGCTGTTTTTT.

The rearrangement joins TRBV30 to TRBJ1-2, with 7 positions matching TRBD1. CDR1 and CDR2 from the germline V gene are GTSNPN and SVGIG (reference sequence). The CDR3 has 12 amino acids. The J segment lost 5 bases and the V segment lost 5 bases, leaving 5 bases of the junction unmatched. The CDR3 here is CAWGQGVYGYTF. The DNA of the CDR3 is TGTGCCTGGGGGCAGGGGGTTTATGGCTACACCTTC.

The V call is TRBV28, the J call TRBJ2-3, with a weak D call TRBD1 (5 bases). CDR3 size: 15 residues. Germline CDR1 MDHEN, CDR2 SYDVKM. V was clipped by 5 bases and J by 6 bases, with 18 bases between them. CDR3 bases: TGTGCCAGCAGTCGATACTCCGTTTCAGGGGATACGCAGTATTTT. Translation gives CASSRYSVSGDTQYF.

The V call is TRBV28, the J call TRBJ1-3, with D possibly matching TRBD1 (6 bases). Germline V gene sequence: CDR1 MDHEN, CDR2 SYDVKM. CDR3 size: 19 residues. Deletions cut 2 bases from V and 0 bases from J, with 20 bases between. The CDR3 DNA is TGTGCCAGCAGTTTAGGATTCGGGAGGGGGTCCACCTCTGGAAACACCATATATTTT. Encoded protein: CASSLGFGRGSTSGNTIYF.

As for this clone: A far more abundant clone sits one base away, making this likely a read error. This sequence joins TRBV6-6 and TRBJ2-4; 8 positions agree with TRBD1. This CDR3 has 15 residues. J gave up 6 bases and V 7 bases, and 11 bases lay outside the gene matches. The germline V gene has CDR1 MNHNY and CDR2 SVGAGI (reference sequence). The CDR3 loop reads CASNRGRGPGNIQYF. CDR3 coding DNA: TGTGCCAGCAACCGGGGCAGGGGGCCGGGAAACATTCAGTACTTC.

The gene calls are TRBV6-5 and TRBJ2-7, with a possible D match to TRBD2 (7 bases). Germline CDR1 and CDR2: MNHEY and SVGAGI. Deletions cut 8 bases from V and 11 bases from J, with 19 bases between. The CDR3 sequence is 12 residues long. CDR3 amino acids: CASCKGGGREYF. For the CDR3, the DNA is TGTGCCAGCTGTAAGGGGGGGGGCAGGGAGTACTTC.